This T cell receptor beta chain was captured by sequencing in a study of vaccination effects on CD4 cells after COVID-19. Study details: A couple of convalescent pre-vaccine samples were taken 142 and 148 days post-diagnosis.

Germline V lookup: CDR1 KGHSH, CDR2 LQKENI. The V gene lost 5 bases and the J gene lost 6 bases, with 11 bases spanning the gap. The CDR3 spans 13 residues. Peptide-pool stimulation followed by sequencing identified expanded antigen-specific CD4+ clonotypes in the ViraFEST assay. Following culture for approximately ten days, CD4+ T cells were isolated. PCR showed that the person got SARS-CoV-2 infection at some point between March and December 2020. Researchers reported culturing over 1.5 million PBMC in each well, adding 9 to 10 IU/ml IL-2 and 9 to 10 ug/ml peptides. It was on days 3 and 7 that half the medium was replaced with IL-2 medium. The assay was immunoSEQ multiplex PCR, and TCRdb's table has in-frame clones only and misses some. The data hold more than 20,000 clones, with under 85% observed a single time. Study-level points and caveats: Predominantly, the post-vaccine spike-reactive clones of convalescents comprised new vaccine-induced clones.

As concerns this clone: Antigen: not known.

This chain connects TRBV18 to TRBJ1-5; no clear D gene. The TCR was taken from a human donor who had a prior SARS-CoV-2 infection. The source material was CD4+ T cells from PBMCs cultured with a peptide pool, sampled before COVID-19 vaccination. CDR3 in amino acids: CASSTLESQPQHF. The CDR3 coding sequence is TGTGCCAGCTCAACTCTAGAGAGTCAGCCCCAGCATTTT.